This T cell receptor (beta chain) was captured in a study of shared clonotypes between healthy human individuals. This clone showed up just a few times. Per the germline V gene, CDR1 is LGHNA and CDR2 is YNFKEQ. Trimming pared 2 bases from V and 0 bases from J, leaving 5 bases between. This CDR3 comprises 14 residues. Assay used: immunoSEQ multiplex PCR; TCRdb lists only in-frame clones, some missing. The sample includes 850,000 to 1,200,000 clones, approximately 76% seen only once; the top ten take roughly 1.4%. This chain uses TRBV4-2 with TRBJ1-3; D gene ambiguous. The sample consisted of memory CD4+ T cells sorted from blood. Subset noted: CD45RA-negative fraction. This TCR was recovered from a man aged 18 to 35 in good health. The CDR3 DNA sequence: TGTGCCAGCAGCCAACTCAGCTCTGGAAACACCATATATTTT. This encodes CASSQLSSGNTIYF.